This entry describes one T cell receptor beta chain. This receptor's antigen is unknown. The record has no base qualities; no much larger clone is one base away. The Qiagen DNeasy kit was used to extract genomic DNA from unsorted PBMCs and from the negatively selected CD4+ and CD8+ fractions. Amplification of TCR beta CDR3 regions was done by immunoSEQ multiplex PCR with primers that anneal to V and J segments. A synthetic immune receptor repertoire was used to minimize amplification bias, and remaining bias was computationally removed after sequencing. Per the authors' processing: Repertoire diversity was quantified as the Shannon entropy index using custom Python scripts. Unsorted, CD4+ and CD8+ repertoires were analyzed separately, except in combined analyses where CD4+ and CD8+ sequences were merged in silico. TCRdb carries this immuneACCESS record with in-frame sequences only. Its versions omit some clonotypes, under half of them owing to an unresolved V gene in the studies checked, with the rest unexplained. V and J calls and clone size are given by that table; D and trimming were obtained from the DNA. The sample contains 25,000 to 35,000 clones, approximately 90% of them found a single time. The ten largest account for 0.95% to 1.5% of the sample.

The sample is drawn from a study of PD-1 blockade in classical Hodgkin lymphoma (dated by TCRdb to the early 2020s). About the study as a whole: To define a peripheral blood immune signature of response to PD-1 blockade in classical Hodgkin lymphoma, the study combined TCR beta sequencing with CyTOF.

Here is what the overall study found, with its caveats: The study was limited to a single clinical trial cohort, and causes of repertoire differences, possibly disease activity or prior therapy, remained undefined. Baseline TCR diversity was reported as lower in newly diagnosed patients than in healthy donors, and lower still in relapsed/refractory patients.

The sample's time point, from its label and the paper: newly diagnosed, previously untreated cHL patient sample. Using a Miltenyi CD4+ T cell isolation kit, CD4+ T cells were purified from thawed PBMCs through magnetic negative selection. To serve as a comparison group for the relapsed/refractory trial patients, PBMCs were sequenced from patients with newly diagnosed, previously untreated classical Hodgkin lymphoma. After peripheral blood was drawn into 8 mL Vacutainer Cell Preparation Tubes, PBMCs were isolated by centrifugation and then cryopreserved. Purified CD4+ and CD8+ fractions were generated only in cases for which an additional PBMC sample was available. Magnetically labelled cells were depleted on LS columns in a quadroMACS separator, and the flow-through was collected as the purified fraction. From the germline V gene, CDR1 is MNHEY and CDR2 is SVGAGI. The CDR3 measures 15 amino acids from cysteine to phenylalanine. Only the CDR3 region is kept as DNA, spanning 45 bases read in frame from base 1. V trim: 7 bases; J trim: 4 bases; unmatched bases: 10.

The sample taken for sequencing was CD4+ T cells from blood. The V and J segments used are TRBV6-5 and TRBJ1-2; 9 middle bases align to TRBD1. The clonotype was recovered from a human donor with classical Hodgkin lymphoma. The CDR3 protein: CASNLGQGPVYGYTF. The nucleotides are TGTGCCAGCAACCTCGGACAGGGGCCCGTCTATGGCTACACCTTC.